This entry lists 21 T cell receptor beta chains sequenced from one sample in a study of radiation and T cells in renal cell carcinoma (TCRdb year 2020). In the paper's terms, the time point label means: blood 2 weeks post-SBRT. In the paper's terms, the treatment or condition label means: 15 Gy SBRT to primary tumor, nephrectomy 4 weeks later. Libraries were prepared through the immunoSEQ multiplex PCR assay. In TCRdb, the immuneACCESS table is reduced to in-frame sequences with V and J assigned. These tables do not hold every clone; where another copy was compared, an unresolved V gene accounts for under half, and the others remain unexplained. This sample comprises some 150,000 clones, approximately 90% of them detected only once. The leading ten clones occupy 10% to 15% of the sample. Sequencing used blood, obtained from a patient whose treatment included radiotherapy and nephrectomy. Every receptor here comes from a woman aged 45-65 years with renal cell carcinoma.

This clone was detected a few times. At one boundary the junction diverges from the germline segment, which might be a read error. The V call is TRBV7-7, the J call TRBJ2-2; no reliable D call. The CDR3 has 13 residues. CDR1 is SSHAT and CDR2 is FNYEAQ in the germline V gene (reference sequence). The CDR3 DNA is TGTGCTAGCAGCATAGACCGCACCGGGGAGCTGTTTTTT. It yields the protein CASSIDRTGELFF.

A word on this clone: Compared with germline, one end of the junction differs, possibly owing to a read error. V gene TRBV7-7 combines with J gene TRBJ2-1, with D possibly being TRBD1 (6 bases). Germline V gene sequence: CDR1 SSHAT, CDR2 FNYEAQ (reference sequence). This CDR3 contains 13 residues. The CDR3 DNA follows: TGTGCTAGCAGCTCCGACAGGTACAATGAGCAGTTCTTC. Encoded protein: CASSSDRYNEQFF.

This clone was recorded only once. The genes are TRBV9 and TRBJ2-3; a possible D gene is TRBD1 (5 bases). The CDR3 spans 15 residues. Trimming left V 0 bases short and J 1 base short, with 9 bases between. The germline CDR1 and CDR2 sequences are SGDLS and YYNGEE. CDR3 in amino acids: CASSVGEQGTDTQYF. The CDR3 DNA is TGTGCCAGCAGCGTAGGTGAACAGGGCACAGATACGCAGTATTTT.

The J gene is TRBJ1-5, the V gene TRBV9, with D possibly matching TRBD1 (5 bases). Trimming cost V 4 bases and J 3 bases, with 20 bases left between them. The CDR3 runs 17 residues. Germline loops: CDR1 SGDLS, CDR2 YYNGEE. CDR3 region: CASSPTPGAWNNQPQHF. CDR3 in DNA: TGTGCCAGCAGCCCCACGCCCGGGGCCTGGAACAATCAGCCCCAGCATTTT.

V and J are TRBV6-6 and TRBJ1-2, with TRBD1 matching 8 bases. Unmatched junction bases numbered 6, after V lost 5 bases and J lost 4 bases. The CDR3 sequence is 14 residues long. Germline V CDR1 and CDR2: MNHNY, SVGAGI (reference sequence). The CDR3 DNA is TGTGCCAGCAGTCCAGGGGGCGAAGGCTATGGCTACACCTTC. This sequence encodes CASSPGGEGYGYTF.

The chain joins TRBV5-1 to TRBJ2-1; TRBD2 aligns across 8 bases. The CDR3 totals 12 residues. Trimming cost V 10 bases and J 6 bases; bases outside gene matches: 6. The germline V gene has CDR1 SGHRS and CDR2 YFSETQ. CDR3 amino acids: CASSGGINEQFF. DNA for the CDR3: TGCGCCTCATCGGGGGGGATCAATGAGCAGTTCTTC.

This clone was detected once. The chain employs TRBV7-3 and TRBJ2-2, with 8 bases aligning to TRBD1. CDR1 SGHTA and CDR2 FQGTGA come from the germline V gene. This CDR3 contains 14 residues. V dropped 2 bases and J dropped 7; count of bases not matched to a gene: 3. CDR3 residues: CASSLQGAGGELFF. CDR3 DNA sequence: TGTGCCAGCAGCTTACAGGGGGCTGGCGGGGAGCTGTTTTTT.

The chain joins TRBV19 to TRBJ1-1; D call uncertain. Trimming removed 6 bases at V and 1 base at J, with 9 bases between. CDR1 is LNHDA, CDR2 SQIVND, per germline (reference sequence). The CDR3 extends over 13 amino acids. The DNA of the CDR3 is TGTGCCAGTAGACCGGCCGCGAACACTGAAGCTTTCTTT. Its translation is CASRPAANTEAFF.

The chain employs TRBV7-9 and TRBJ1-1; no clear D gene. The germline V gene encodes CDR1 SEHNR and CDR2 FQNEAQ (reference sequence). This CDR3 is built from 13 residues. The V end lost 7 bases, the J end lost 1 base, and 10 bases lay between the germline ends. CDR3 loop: CASIFGRNTEAFF. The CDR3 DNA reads TGTGCCAGCATCTTCGGACGGAACACTGAAGCTTTCTTT.

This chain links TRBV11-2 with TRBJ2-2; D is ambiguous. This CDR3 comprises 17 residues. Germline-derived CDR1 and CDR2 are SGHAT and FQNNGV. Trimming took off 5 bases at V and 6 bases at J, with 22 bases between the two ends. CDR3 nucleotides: TGTGCCAGCAGCCCCGTTAAATCCCCGTGGCGTCCCGGGGAGCTGTTTTTT. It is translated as CASSPVKSPWRPGELFF.

The CDR3 protein is CASSFSGTPFEQYF. CDR3 nucleotides: TGTGCCAGCAGCTTTTCCGGGACCCCGTTTGAGCAGTACTTC. The chain links TRBV7-9 to TRBJ2-7; D is possibly TRBD1 or TRBD2 (5 bases each). Germline V CDR1 and CDR2: SEHNR, FQNEAQ (reference sequence). The V gene lost 3 bases and the J gene lost 7 bases, with 16 bases spanning the gap. This CDR3 contains 14 residues.

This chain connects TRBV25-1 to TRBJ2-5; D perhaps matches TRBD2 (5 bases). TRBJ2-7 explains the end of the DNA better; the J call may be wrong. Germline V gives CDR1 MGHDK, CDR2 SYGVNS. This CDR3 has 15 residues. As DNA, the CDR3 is TGTGCCAGCAGCCCCGGAGCCCTGGCGGGCGACGAGCAGTACTTC. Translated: CASSPGALAGDEQYF.

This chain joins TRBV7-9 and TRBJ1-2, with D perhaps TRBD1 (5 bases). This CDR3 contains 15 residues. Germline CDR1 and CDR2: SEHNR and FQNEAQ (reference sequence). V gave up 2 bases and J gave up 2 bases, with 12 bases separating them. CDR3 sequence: CASSLSQGSNYGYTF. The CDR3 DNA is TGTGCCAGCAGCTTATCGCAGGGATCCAACTATGGCTACACCTTC.

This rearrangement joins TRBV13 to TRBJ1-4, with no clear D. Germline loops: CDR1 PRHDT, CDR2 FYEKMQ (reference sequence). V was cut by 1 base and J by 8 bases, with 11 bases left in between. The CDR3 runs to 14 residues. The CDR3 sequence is CASSLATSEEKLFF. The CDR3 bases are TGTGCCAGCAGCTTAGCCACCAGCGAGGAAAAACTGTTTTTT.

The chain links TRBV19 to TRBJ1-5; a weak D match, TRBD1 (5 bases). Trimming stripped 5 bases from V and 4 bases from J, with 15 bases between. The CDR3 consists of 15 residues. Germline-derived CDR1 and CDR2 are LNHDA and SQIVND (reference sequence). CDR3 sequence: CASSRQGGFNQPQHF. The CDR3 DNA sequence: TGTGCCAGTAGTCGGCAGGGTGGTTTTAATCAGCCCCAGCATTTT.

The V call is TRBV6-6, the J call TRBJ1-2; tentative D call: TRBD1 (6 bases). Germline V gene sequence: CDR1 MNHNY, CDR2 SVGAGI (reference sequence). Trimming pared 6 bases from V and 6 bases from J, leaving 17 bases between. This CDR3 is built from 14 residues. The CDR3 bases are TGTGCCAGCAGGACCTATGGGGGCGGGGATGGCTACACCTTC. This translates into CASRTYGGGDGYTF.

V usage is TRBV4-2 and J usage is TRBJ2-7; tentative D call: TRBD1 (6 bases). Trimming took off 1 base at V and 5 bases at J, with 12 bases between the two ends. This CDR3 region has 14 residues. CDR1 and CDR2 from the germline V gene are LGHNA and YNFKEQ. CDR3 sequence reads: CASSQGTVRDEQYF. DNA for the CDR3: TGTGCCAGCAGCCAAGGGACAGTAAGGGACGAGCAGTACTTC.

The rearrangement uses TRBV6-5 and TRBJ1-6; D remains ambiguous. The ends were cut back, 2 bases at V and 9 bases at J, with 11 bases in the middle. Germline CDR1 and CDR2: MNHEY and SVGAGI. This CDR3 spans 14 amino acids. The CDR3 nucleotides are TGTGCCAGCAGTTACAGGGTATTGAGTTCACCCCTCCACTTT. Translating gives CASSYRVLSSPLHF.

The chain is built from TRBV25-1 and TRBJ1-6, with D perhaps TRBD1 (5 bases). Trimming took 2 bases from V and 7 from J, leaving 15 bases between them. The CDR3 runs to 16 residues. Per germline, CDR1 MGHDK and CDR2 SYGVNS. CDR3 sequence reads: CASSEIGTGPNSPLHF. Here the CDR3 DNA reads TGTGCCAGCAGTGAAATAGGGACGGGACCCAATTCACCCCTCCACTTT. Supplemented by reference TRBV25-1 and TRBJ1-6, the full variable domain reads EADIYQTPRYLVIGTGKKITLECSQTMGHDKMYWYQQDPGMELHLIHYSYGVNSTEKGDLSSESTVSRIRTEHFPLTLESARPSHTSQYLCASSEIGTGPNSPLHFGNGTRLTVT.

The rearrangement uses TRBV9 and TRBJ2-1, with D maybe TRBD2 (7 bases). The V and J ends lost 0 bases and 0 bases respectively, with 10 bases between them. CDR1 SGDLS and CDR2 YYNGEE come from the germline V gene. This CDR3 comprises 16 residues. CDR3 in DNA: TGTGCCAGCAGCGTAGGGGAGGGGGGCTCCTACAATGAGCAGTTCTTC. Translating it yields CASSVGEGGSYNEQFF.

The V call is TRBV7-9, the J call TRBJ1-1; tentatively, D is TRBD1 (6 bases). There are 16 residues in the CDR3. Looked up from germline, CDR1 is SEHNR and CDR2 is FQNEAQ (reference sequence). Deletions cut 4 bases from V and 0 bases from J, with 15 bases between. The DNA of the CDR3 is TGTGCCAGCAGCTCAACATGGACAGTCATGAACACTGAAGCTTTCTTT. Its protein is CASSSTWTVMNTEAFF. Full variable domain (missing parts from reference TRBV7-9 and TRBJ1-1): DTGVSQNPRHKITKRGQNVTFRCDPISEHNRLYWYRQTLGQGPEFLTYFQNEAQLEKSRLLSDRFSAERPKGSFSTLEIQRTEQGDSAMYLCASSSTWTVMNTEAFFGQGTRLTVV.